This T cell receptor beta chain stems from a study of blood T cell repertoires in COVID-19. Clones were read by immunoSEQ multiplex PCR, and TCRdb kept only the in-frame ones, dropping some. In the table there are 200,000 to 250,000 clones, roughly 86% of which are singletons. V shed 2 bases and J 2 bases; nucleotides not matched to a gene: 6. CDR3 size: 15 residues. Germline CDR1 reads GTSNPN; CDR2 reads SVGIG (reference sequence). The receptor comes from a woman aged 55-70 years with acute or convalescent COVID-19. The specimen sequenced was peripheral blood. The chain uses TRBV30 and TRBJ2-7; 10 nucleotides line up with TRBD2. The CDR3 loop reads CAWSPGLAVAYEQYF. CDR3 sequence (DNA): TGTGCCTGGAGTCCCGGACTAGCGGTAGCCTACGAGCAGTACTTC.